This T cell receptor (beta chain) comes out of a study of blood T cells in healthy people across ages. The CDR3 sequence is 15 residues long. Germline values: CDR1 MDHEN, CDR2 SYDVKM. The V and J ends lost 4 bases and 5 bases respectively, with 17 bases between them. Study-level findings and limits: Naive T cell percentage strongly correlated with TCR beta diversity.

Peripheral blood samples of around 9.5 milliliters were drawn from each donor. Primed by a sample-barcoded 5' primer and a J-beta primer mix, a second PCR proceeded for about 7 to 11 cycles. One entry per CDR3 protein, called by TCRdb with MiXCR from the 5' RACE reads. The sample has 780,000 or so distinct CDR3 sequences, around three fifths seen once. This clonotype was counted a few times. Antigen: not known. The rearrangement uses TRBV28 and TRBJ2-5, with D perhaps matching TRBD2 (5 bases). The receptor's source is a man between 35 and 55 years old in good health. The material sequenced was blood. This chain's CDR3 is CASSSGGYRGETQYF. CDR3 nucleotides: TGTGCCAGCAGTTCCGGCGGGTACCGGGGTGAGACCCAGTACTTC. The whole variable domain, remainder taken from reference TRBV28 and TRBJ2-5, is DVKVTQSSRYLVKRTGEKVFLECVQDMDHENMFWYRQDPGLGLRLIYFSYDVKMKEKGDIPEGYSVSREKKERFSLILESASTNQTSMYLCASSSGGYRGETQYFGPGTRLLVL.